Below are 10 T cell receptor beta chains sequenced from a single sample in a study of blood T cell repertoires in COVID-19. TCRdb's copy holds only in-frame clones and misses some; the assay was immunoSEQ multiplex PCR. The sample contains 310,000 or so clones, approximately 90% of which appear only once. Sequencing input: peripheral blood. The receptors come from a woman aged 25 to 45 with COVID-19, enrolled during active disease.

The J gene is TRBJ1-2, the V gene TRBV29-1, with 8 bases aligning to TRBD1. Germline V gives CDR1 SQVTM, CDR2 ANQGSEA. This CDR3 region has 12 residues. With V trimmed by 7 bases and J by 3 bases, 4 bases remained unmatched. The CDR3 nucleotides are TGCAGCGGGCAACAGGGGGACTATGGCTACACCTTC. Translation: CSGQQGDYGYTF. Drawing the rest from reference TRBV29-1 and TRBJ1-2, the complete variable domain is SAVISQKPSRDICQRGTSLTIQCQVDSQVTMMFWYRQQPGQSLTLIATANQGSEATYESGFVIDKFPISRPNLTFSTLTVSNMSPEDSSIYLCSGQQGDYGYTFGSGTRLTVV.

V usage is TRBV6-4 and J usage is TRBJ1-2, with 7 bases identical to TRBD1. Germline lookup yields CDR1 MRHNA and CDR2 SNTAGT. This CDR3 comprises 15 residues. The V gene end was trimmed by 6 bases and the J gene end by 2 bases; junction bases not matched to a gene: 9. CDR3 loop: CASRRAGTENYGYTF. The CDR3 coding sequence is TGTGCCAGCAGGAGGGCCGGGACAGAGAACTATGGCTACACCTTC.

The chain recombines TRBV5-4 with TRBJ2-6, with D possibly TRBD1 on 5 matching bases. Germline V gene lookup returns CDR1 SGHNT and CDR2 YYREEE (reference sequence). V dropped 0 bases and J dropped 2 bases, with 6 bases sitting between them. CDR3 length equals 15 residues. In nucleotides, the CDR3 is TGTGCCAGCAGCTTGGAGGGGACTGGGGCCAACGTCCTGACTTTC. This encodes CASSLEGTGANVLTF.

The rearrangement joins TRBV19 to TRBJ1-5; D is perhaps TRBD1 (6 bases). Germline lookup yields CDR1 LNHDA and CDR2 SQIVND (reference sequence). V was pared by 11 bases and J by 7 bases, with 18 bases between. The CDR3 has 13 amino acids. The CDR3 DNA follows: TGTGCCTCAGCTGGGGGCGAAGGGCAGCCCCAGCATTTT. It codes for CASAGGEGQPQHF.

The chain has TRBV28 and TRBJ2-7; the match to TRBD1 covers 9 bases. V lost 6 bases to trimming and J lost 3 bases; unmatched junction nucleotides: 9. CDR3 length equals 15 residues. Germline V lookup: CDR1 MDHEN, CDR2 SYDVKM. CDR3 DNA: TGTGCCAGCAGCGTAACCGGGACAGGGTTCTACGAGCAGTACTTC. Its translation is CASSVTGTGFYEQYF. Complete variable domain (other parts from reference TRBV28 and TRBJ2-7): DVKVTQSSRYLVKRTGEKVFLECVQDMDHENMFWYRQDPGLGLRLIYFSYDVKMKEKGDIPEGYSVSREKKERFSLILESASTNQTSMYLCASSVTGTGFYEQYFGPGTRLTVT.

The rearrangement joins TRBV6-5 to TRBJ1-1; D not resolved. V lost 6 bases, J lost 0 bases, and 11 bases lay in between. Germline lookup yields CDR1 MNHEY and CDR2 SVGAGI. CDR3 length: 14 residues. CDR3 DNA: TGTGCCAGCAGACTACACGGGATGAACACTGAAGCTTTCTTT. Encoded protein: CASRLHGMNTEAFF.

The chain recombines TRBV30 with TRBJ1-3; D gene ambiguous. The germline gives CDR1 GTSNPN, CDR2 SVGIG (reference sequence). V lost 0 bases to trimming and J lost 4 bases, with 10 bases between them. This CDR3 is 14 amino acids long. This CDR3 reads CAWSVSGRGNTIYF. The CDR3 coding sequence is TGTGCCTGGAGTGTCTCGGGGAGAGGAAACACCATATATTTT.

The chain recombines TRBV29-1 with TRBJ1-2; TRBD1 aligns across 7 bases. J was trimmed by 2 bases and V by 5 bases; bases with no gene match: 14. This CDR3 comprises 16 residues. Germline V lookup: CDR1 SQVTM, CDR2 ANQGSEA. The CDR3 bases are TGCAGCGTTAGAGGGGGCGAACGGACTCCGAACTATGGCTACACCTTC. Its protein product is CSVRGGERTPNYGYTF.

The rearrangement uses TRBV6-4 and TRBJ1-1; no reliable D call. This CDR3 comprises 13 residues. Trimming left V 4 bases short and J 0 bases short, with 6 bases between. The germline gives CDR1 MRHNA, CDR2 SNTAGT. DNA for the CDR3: TGTGCCAGCAGTGCTACGCTGAACACTGAAGCTTTCTTT. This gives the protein CASSATLNTEAFF.

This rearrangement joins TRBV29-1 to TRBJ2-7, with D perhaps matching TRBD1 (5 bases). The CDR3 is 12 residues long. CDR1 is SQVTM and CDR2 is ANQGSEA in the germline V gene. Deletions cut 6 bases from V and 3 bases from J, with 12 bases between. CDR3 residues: CSVEDTLYEQYF. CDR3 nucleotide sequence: TGCAGCGTAGAGGACACACTCTACGAGCAGTACTTC.